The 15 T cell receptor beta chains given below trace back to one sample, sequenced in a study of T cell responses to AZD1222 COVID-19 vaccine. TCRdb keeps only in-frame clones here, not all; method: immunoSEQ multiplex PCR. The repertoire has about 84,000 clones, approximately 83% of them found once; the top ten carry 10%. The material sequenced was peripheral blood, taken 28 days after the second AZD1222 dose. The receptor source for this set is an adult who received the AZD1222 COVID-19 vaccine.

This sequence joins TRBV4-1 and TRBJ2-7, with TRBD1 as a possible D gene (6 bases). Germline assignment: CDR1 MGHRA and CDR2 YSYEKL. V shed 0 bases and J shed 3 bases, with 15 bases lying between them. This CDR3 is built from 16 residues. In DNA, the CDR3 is TGCGCCAGCAGCCAAGAGACAGGTGGCACAAACTACGAGCAGTACTTC. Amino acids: CASSQETGGTNYEQYF.

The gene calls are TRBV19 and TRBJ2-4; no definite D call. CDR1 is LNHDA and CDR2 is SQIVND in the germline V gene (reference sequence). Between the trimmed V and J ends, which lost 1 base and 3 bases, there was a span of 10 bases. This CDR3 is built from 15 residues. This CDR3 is CASSIVWGGKNIQYF. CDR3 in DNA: TGTGCCAGTAGTATAGTATGGGGTGGCAAAAACATTCAGTACTTC.

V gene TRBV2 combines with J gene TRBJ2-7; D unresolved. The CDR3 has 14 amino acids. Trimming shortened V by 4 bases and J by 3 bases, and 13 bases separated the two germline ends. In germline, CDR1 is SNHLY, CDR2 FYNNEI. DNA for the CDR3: TGTGCCAGCAGTGTTCGCGTAGTTTTCTACGAGCAGTACTTC. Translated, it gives CASSVRVVFYEQYF.

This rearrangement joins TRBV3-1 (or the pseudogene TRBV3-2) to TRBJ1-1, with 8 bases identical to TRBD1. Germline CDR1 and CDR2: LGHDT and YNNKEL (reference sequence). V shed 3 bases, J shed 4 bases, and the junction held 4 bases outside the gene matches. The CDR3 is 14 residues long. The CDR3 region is CASSHRGHLTEAFF. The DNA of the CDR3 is TGTGCCAGCAGCCACAGGGGGCACCTCACTGAAGCTTTCTTT.

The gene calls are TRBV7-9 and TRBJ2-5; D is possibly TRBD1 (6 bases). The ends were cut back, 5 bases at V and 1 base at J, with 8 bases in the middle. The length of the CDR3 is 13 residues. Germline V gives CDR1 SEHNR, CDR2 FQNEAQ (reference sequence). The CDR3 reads CASSRGGQETQYF. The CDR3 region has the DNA TGTGCCAGCAGCCGAGGGGGCCAAGAGACCCAGTACTTC. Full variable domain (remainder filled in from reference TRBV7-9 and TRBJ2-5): DTGVSQNPRHKITKRGQNVTFRCDPISEHNRLYWYRQTLGQGPEFLTYFQNEAQLEKSRLLSDRFSAERPKGSFSTLEIQRTEQGDSAMYLCASSRGGQETQYFGPGTRLLVL.

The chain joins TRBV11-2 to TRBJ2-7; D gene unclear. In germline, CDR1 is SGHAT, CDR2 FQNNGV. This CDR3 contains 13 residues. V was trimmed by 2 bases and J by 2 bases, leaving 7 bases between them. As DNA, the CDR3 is TGTGCCAGCAGCTTAAGCTCCGCCTACGAGCAGTACTTC. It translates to CASSLSSAYEQYF.

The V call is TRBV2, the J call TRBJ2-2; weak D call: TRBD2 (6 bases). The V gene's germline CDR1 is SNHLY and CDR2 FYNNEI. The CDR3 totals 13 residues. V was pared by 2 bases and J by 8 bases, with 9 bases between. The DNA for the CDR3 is TGTGCCAGCAGTGAACCCGCGGGGGGGGAGCTGTTTTTT. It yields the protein CASSEPAGGELFF. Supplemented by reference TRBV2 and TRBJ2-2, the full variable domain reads EPEVTQTPSHQVTQMGQEVILRCVPISNHLYFYWYRQILGQKVEFLVSFYNNEISEKSEIFDDQFSVERPDGSNFTLKIRSTKLEDSAMYFCASSEPAGGELFFGEGSRLTVL.

The CDR3 loop reads CASTLDRARGSGYTF. CDR3 DNA: TGTGCCAGCACACTCGACAGGGCTAGGGGAAGTGGCTACACCTTC. The chain carries TRBV6-5 and TRBJ1-2; TRBD1 matches at 7 bases. The CDR3 has 15 amino acids. Unmatched junction bases numbered 15, after V lost 7 bases and J lost 7 bases. Germline V gene data show CDR1 as MNHEY and CDR2 as SVGAGI.

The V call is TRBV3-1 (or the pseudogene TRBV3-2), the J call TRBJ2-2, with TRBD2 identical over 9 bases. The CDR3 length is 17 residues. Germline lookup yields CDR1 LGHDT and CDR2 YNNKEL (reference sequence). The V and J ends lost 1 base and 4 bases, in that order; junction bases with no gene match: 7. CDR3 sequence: CASSQARGGATTGELFF. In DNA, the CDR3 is TGTGCCAGCAGCCAAGCTCGCGGGGGGGCTACCACCGGGGAGCTGTTTTTT.

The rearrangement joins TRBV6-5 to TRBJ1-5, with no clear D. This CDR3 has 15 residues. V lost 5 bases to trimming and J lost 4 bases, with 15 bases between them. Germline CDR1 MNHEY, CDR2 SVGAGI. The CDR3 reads CASSKGTVSNQPQHF. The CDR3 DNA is TGTGCCAGCAGTAAGGGCACTGTCTCAAATCAGCCCCAGCATTTT.

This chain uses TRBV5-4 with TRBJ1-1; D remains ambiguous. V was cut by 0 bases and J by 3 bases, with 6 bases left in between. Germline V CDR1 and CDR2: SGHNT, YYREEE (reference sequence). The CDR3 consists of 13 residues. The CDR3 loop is CASSLASYTEAFF. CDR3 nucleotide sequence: TGTGCCAGCAGCTTGGCCAGCTACACTGAAGCTTTCTTT.

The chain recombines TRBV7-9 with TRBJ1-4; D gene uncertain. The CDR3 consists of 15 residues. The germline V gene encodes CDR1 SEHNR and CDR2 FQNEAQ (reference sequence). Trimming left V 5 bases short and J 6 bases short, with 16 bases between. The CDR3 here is CASSPEGNSHEKLFF. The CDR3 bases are TGTGCCAGCAGCCCAGAGGGCAACTCCCATGAAAAACTGTTTTTT.

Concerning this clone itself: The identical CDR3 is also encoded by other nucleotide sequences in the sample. The CDR3: CASSLSSGGYYEQYF. The CDR3 DNA follows: TGTGCCAGCAGCCTATCCAGCGGGGGATACTACGAGCAGTACTTC. This rearrangement joins TRBV11-2 to TRBJ2-7, with 8 bases identical to TRBD2. After removal of 5 bases from V and 3 bases from J, the junction contained 9 bases not matched to a gene. The CDR3 runs to 15 residues. Germline V CDR1 and CDR2: SGHAT, FQNNGV.

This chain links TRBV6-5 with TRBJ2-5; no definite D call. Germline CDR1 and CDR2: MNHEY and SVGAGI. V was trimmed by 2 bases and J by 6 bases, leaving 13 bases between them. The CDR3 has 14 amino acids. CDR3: CASSYKGSGKTQYF. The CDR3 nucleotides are TGTGCCAGCAGTTACAAAGGGTCGGGTAAGACCCAGTACTTC.

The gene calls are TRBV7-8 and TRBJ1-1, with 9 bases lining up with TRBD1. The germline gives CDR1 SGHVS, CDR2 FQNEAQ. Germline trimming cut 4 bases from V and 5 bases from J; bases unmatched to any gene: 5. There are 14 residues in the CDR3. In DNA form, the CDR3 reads TGTGCCAGCAGCTCCGGGACAGGGAAAACTGAAGCTTTCTTT. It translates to CASSSGTGKTEAFF.